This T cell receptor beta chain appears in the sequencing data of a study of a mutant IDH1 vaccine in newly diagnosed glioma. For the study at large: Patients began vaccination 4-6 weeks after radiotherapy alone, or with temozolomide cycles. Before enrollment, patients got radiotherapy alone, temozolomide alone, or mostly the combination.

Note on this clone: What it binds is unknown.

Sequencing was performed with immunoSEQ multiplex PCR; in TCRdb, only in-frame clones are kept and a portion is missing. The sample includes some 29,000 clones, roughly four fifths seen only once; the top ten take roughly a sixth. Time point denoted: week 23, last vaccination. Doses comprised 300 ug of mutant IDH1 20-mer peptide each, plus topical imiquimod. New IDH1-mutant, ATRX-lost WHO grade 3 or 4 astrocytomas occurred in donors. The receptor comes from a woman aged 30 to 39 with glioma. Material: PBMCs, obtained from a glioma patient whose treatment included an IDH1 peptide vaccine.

For the CDR3, the DNA is TGCGCCAGCAGCCAAGACCGACAGCACCAAGAGACCCAGTACTTC. As protein: CASSQDRQHQETQYF. The chain is built from TRBV4-1 and TRBJ2-5; the D gene is possibly TRBD1 (5 bases). Germline assignment: CDR1 MGHRA and CDR2 YSYEKL. Trimming removed 0 bases at V and 0 bases at J, with 8 bases between. There are 15 residues in the CDR3.